This is a list of T cell receptor beta chains from one sample in a study of blood T cell repertoires in COVID-19. The repertoire was sequenced with immunoSEQ multiplex PCR; TCRdb's copy has only in-frame clones and lacks some. Here the sample spans under 35,000 clones, approximately 83% being singletons. Sequenced sample: peripheral blood. The receptors were gathered from a woman aged 55 to 70 with active COVID-19. Each CDR3 is given with its conserved first and last residue. The order of the fields is J gene, D gene, V gene, clone size, CDR3 DNA, CDR3 protein. D genes are given only for firm matches. Size tells how often a clone was seen (once, few, many) or the class of an expanded clone, and some rows leave it out.

>TRBJ2-5|.|TRBV27|.
TGTGCCAGCAGTTTATCTGGGAGCGTGACCCAGTACTTC
CASSLSGSVTQYF
>TRBJ2-3|.|TRBV19|.
TGTGCCACCTCAACTAGCTGGTTTCCAGATACGCAGTATTTT
CATSTSWFPDTQYF
>TRBJ1-2|.|TRBV7-8|.
TGTGCCAGCAGCTTAGCGGGAGGCCTAGAAAGCTACACCTTC
CASSLAGGLESYTF
>TRBJ1-1|.|TRBV28|.
TGTGCCAGCAGGTCCTTACAGGGGAACACTGAAGCTTTCTTT
CASRSLQGNTEAFF
>TRBJ1-1|.|TRBV28|.
TGTGCCAGCATACTAATCCTCGGGCAGGGTGCTGAAGCTTTCTTT
CASILILGQGAEAFF
>TRBJ1-4|.|TRBV30|.
TGTGCCTGGTCCCTTTATGCAACTAATGAAAAACTGTTTTTT
CAWSLYATNEKLFF
>TRBJ2-4|TRBD2|TRBV19|once
TGTGCCAGTAGTATCATTGGGAGCGGGAGTGAAAACATTCAGTACTTC
CASSIIGSGSENIQYF
>TRBJ2-1|TRBD1|TRBV19|few
TGTGCCAGCCGCGACCCCGGGACAGGGGGATTAAATGAGCAGTTCTTC
CASRDPGTGGLNEQFF
>TRBJ2-1|TRBD2|TRBV9|.
TGTGCCAGCAGCGTCGAACTAGCGGGACTCAATGAGCAGTTCTTC
CASSVELAGLNEQFF
>TRBJ2-3|.|TRBV5-1|.
TGCGCCAGCAGCTCCGAAGCCTTTCGCACAGATACGCAGTATTTT
CASSSEAFRTDTQYF
>TRBJ2-2|.|TRBV3-1/TRBV3-2|.
TGTGCCAGCACCAACAGGGCCGGGGAGCTGTTTTTT
CASTNRAGELFF
>TRBJ1-4|.|TRBV19|.
TGTGCCAGTAGCAAACAGGGTCCGGGTGAAAAACTGTTTTTT
CASSKQGPGEKLFF
>TRBJ2-2|.|TRBV12-3/TRBV12-4|.
TGTGCCAGCAGTCCATTACAGATCGGGGAGCTGTTTTTT
CASSPLQIGELFF
>TRBJ2-7|.|TRBV3-1/TRBV3-2|.
TGTGCCAGCAGCCATAACTACGAGCAGTACTTC
CASSHNYEQYF
>TRBJ1-6|.|TRBV27|few
TGTGCCAGCAGACCAACAGGGAGCTCCTATAATTCACCCCTCCACTTT
CASRPTGSSYNSPLHF
>TRBJ2-5|.|TRBV5-4|few
TGTGCCAGCAGCTTGGTGGGAGTGGGAGAGACCCAGTACTTC
CASSLVGVGETQYF
>TRBJ2-7|.|TRBV18|.
TGTGCCAGCTCACCACCCGGCAGGGTCTACGAGCAGTACTTC
CASSPPGRVYEQYF